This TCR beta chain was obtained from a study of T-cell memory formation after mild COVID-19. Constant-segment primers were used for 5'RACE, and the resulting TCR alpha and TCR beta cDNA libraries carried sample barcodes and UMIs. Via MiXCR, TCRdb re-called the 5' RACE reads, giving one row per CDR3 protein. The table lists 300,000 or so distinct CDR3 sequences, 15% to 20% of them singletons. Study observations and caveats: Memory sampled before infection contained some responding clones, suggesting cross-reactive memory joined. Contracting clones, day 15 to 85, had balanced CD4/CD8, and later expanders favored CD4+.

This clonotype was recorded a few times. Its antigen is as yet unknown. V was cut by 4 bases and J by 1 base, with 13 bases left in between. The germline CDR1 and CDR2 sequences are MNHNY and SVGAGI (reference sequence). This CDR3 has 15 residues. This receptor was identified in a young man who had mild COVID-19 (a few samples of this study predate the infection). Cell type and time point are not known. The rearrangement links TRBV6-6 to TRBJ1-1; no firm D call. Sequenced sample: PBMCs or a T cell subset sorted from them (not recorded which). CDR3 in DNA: TGTGCCAGCAGTTTGTGGACCGTAGAGAACACTGAAGCTTTCTTT. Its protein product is CASSLWTVENTEAFF.